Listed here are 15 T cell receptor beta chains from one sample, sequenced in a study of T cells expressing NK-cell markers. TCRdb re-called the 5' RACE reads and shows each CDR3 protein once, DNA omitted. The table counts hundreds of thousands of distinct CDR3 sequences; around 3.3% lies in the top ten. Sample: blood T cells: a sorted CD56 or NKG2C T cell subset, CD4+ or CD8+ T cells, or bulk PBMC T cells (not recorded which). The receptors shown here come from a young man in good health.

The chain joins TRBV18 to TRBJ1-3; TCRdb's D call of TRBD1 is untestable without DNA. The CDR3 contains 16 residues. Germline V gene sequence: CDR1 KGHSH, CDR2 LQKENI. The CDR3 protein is CASSPVQGTSGNTIYF.

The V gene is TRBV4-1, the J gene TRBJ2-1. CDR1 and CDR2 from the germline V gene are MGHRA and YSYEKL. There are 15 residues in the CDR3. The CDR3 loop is CASSQTMSGLNEQFF.

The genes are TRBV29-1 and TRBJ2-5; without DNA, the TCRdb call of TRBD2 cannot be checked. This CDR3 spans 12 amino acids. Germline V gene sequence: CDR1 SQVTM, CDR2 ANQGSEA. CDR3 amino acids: CSVTSGMETQYF.

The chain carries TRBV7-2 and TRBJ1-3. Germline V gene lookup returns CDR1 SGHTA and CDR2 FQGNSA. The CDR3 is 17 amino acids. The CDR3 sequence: CASSLVAERPSGNTIYF.

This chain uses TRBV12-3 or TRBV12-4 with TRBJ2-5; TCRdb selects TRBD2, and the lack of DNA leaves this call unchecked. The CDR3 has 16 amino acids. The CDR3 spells CASSLGLALGILAQYF.

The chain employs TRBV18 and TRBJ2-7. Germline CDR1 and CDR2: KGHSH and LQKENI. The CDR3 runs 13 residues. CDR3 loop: CASSPLTVNEQYF.

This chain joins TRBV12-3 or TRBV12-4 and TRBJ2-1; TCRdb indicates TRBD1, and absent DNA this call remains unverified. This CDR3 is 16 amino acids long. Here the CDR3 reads CASSFGTLGAYNEQFF.

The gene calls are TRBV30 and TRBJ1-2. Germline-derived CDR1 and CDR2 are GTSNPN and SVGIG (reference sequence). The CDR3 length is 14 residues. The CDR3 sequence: CAWRDGGINYGYTF.

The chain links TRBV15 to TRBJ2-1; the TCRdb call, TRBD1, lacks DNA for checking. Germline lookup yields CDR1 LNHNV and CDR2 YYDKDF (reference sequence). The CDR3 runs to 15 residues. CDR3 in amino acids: CATCPIRDRLVEQFF.

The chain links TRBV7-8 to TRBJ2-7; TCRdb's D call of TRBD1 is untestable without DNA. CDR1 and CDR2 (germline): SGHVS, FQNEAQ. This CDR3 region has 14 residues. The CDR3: CASSSLGHLYEQYF.

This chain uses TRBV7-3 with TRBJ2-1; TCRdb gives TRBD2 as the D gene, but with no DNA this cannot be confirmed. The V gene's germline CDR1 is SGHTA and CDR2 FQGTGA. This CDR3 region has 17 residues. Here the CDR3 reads CASSLTLSGTSVYEQFF. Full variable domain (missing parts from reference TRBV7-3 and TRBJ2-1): GAGVSQTPSNKVTEKGKYVELRCDPISGHTALYWYRQSLGQGPEFLIYFQGTGAADDSGLPNDRFFAVRPEGSVSTLKIQRTERGDSAVYLCASSLTLSGTSVYEQFFGPGTRLTVL.

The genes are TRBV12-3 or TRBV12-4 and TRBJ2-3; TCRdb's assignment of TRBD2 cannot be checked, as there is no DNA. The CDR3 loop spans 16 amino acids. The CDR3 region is CASSLIGGGGTDTQYF.

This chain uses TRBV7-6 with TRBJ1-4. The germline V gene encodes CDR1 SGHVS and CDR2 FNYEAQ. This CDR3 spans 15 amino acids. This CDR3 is CASSWGSVANEKLFF.

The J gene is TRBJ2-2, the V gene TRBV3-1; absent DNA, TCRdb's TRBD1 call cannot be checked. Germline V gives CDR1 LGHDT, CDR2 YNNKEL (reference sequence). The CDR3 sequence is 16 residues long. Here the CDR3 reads CASSMRQGYSTGELFF.

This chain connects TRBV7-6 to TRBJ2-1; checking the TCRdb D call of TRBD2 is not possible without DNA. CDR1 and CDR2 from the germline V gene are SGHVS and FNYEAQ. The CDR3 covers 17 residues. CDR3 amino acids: CASSLEGTSASYNEQFF.